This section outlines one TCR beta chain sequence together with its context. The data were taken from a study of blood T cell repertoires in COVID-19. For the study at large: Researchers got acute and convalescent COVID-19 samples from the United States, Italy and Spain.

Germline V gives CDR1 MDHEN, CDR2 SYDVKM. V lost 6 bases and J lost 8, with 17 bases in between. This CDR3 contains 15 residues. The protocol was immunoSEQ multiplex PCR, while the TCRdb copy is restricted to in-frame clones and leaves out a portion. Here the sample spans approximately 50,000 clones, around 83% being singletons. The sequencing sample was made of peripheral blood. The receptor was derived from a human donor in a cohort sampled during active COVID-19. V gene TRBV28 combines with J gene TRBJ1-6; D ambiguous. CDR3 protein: CASSYTGSGYSPLHF. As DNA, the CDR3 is TGTGCCAGCAGCTATACGGGATCTGGTTATTCACCCCTCCACTTT.